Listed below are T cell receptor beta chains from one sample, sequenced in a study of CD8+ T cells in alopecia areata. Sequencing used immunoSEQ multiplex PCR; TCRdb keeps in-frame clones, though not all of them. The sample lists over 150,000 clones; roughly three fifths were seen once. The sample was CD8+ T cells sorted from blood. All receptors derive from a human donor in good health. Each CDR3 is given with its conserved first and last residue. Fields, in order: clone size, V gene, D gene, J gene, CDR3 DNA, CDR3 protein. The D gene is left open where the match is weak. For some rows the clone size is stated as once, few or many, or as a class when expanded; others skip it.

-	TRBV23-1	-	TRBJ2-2	TGCGCCAGCAGTCAATCTAGTTGGACCACCGGGGAGCTGTTTTTT	CASSQSSWTTGELFF
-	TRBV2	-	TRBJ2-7	TGTGCCAGCGGTAAGGGGTACGAGCAGTACTTC	CASGKGYEQYF
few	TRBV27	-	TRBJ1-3	TGTGCCAGCAGTTTAGGACCTGGAAACACCATATATTTT	CASSLGPGNTIYF
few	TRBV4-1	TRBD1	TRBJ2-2	TGCGCCAGCAGCACACAGGGGGACACCGGGGAGCTGTTTTTT	CASSTQGDTGELFF
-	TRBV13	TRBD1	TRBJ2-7	TGTGCCAGCAGCTCACAGGGGTGGTACGAGCAGTACTTC	CASSSQGWYEQYF
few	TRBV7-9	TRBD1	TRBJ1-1	TGTGCCAGCAGATTAGGTTCACAGGGGAAAGTAGCTTTCTTT	CASRLGSQGKVAFF
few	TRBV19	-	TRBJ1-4	TGTGCCAGTAGTATCCACGGCGTTAATGAAAAACTGTTTTTT	CASSIHGVNEKLFF
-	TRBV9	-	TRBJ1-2	TGTGCCAGCGAATCAGGGGCGGACGGCTACACCTTC	CASESGADGYTF
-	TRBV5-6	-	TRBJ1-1	TGTGCCAGCAGCTTATGGGGGCCTGTGACTGAAGCTTTCTTT	CASSLWGPVTEAFF
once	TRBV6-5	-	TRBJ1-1	TGTGCCAGCAGTTACGTGTTGGGGGGAGACACTGAAGCTTTCTTT	CASSYVLGGDTEAFF
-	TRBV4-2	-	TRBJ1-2	TGTGCCAGCAGTGAGGGCCAGCTCACCTATGGCTACACCTTC	CASSEGQLTYGYTF
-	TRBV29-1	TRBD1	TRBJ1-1	TGCAGCGTTCTCAGGGACAGCAACACTGAAGCTTTCTTT	CSVLRDSNTEAFF
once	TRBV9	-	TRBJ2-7	TGTGCCAGCAGCCCGGTGGGGGGGCCCTACGAGCAGTACTTC	CASSPVGGPYEQYF
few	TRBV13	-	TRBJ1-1	TGTGCCAGCAGCTTTACTGGGGGGAACACTGAAGCTTTCTTT	CASSFTGGNTEAFF
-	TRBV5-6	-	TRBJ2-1	TGTGCCAGCAGCTTTCCAACCTACAATGAGCAGTTCTTC	CASSFPTYNEQFF
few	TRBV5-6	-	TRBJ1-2	TGTGCCAGCAGCCGCCGCCAATCTTCCTTACGAGTCTACACCTTC	CASSRRQSSLRVYTF
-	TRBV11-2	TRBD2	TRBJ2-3	TGTGCCAGCAGCTGGACTAGCGGGGACACAGATACGCAGTATTTT	CASSWTSGDTDTQYF
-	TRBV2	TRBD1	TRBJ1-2	TGTGCCAGCATTAAAAGCCTGACAGGGAAAAACTATGGCTACACCTTC	CASIKSLTGKNYGYTF
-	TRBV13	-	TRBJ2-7	TGTGCCAGCAGCCTGACGGGGGGCCGCGCCTACGAGCAGTACTTC	CASSLTGGRAYEQYF
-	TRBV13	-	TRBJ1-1	TGTGCCAGCAGCTTTCTCGGGACTGAAGCTTTCTTT	CASSFLGTEAFF
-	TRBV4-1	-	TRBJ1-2	TGCGCCAGCAGCCAAGATTTTACAGGCGCCCAGGGCTACACCTTC	CASSQDFTGAQGYTF
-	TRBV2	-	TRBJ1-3	TGTGCCAGCAGTGAAGAGGACAGAGCTGGAAACACCATATATTTT	CASSEEDRAGNTIYF
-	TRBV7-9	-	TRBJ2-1	TGTGCCAGCACCTCGGACCTAGCGTCCCACAATGAGCAGTTCTTC	CASTSDLASHNEQFF
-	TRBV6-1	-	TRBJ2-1	TGTGCCAGCAGCCCGACCGGGCCCGAACGGGTCTTC	CASSPTGPERVF
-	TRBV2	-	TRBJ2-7	TGTGCCAGCGTAGACAGCTTAACCTACGAGCAGTACTTC	CASVDSLTYEQYF